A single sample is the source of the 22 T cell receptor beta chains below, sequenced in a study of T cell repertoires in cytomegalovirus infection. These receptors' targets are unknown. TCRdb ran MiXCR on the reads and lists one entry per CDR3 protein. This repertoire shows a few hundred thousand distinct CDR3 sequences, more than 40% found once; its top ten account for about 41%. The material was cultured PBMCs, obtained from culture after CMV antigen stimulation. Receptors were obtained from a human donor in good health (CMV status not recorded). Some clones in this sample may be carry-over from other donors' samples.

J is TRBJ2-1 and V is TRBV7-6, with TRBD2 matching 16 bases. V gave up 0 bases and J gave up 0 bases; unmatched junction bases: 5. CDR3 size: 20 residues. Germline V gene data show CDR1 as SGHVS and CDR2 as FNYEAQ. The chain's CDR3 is CASSLAPGLAGGDSYNEQFF. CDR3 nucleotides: TGTGCCAGCAGCTTAGCCCCGGGACTAGCGGGAGGGGACTCCTACAATGAGCAGTTCTTC.

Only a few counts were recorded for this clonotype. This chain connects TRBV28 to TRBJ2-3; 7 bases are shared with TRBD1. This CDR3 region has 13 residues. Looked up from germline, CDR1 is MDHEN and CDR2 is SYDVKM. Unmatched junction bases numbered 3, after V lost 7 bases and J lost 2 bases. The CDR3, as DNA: TGTGCCAGCAACAGGGGAATCACAGATACGCAGTATTTT. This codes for CASNRGITDTQYF.

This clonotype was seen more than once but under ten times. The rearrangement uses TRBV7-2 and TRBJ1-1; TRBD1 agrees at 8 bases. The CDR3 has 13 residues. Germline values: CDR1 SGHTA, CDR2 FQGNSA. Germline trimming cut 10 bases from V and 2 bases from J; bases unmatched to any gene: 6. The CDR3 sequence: CATGQGRNTEAFF. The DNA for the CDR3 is TGTGCCACCGGACAGGGTAGAAACACTGAAGCTTTCTTT.

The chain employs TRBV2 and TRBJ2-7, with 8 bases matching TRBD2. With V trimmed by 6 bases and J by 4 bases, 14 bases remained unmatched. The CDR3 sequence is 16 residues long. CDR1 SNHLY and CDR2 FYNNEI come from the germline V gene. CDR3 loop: CASRDLPGGLGYEQYF. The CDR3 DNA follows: TGTGCCAGCAGAGACCTCCCGGGAGGGTTGGGGTACGAGCAGTACTTC.

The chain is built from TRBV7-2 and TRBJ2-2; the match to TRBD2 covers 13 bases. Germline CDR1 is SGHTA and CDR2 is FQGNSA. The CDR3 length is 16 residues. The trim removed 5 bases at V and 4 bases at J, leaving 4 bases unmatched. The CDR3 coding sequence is TGTGCCAGCAGCAAAGGGACTAGCGGGACCACCGGGGAGCTGTTTTTT. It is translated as CASSKGTSGTTGELFF.

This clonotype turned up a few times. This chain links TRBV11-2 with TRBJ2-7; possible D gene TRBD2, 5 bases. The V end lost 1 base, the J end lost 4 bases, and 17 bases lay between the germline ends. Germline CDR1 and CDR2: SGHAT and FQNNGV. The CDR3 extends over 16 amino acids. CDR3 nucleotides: TGTGCCAGCAGCTTAGTCGGACGGGGTATATCATACGAGCAGTACTTC. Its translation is CASSLVGRGISYEQYF.

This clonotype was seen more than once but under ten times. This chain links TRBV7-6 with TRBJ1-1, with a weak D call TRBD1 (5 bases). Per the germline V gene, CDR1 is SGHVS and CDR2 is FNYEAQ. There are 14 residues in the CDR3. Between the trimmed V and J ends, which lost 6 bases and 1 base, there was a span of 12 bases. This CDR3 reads CASSPFGGNTEAFF. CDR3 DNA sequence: TGTGCCAGCAGTCCGTTTGGGGGGAACACTGAAGCTTTCTTT.

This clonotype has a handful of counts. CDR3 amino acids: CATRWGAGNEQFF. The CDR3 nucleotides are TGTGCCACACGCTGGGGCGCGGGGAATGAGCAGTTCTTC. V gene TRBV2 combines with J gene TRBJ2-1; D may be TRBD2 (6 bases). CDR1 is SNHLY and CDR2 is FYNNEI in the germline V gene. Trimming left V 10 bases short and J 7 bases short, with 17 bases between. This CDR3 is 13 amino acids long.

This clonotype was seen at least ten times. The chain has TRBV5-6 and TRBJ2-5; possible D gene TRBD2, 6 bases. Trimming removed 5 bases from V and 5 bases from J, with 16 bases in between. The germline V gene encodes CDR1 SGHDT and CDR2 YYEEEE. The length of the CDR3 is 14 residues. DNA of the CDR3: TGTGCCAGCAGACGGGACTTTACGGGGGAGACCCAGTACTTC. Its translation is CASRRDFTGETQYF.

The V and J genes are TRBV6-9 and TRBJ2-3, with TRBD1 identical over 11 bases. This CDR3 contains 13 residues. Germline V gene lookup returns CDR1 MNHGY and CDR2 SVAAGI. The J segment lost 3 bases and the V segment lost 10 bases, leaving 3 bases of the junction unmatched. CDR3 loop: CAIGTGGTDTQYF. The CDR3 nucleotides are TGTGCCATTGGGACAGGGGGAACAGATACGCAGTATTTT.

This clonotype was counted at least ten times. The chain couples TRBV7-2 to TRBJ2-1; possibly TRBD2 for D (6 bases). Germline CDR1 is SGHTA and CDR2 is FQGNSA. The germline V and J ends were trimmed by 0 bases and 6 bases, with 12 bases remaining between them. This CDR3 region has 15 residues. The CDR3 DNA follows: TGTGCCAGCAGCTTAGCGCGGGGTAGCTTCAATGAGCAGTTCTTC. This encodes CASSLARGSFNEQFF.

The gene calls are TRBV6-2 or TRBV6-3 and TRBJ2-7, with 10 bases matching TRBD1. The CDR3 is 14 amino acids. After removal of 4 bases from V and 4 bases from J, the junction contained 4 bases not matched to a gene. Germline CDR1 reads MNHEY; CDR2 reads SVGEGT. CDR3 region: CASSFTGQGYEQYF. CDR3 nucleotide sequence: TGTGCCAGCAGTTTTACGGGACAGGGGTACGAGCAGTACTTC.

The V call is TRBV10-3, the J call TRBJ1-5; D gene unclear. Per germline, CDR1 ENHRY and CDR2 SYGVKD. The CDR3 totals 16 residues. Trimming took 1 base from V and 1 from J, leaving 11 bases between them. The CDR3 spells CAISECGVNSNQPQHF. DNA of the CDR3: TGTGCCATCAGTGAGTGCGGAGTTAACAGCAATCAGCCCCAGCATTTT.

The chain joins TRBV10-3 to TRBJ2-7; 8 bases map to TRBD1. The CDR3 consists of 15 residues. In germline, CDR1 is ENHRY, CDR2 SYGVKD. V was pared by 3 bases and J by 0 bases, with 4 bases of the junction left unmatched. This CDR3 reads CAISDLGQGSYEQYF. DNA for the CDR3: TGTGCCATCAGTGATTTAGGACAGGGCTCCTACGAGCAGTACTTC.

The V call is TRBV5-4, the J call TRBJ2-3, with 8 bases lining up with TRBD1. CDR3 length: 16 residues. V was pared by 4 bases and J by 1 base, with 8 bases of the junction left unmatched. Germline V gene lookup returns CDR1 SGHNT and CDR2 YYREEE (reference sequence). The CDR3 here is CASSGQGGTGTDTQYF. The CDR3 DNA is TGTGCCAGCAGCGGACAGGGTGGAACTGGCACAGATACGCAGTATTTT.

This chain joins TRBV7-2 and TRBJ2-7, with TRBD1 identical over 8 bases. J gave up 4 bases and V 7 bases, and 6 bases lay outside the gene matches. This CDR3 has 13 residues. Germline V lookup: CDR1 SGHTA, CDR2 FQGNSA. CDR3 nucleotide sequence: TGTGCCAGCAAGCCGGGACAGGCATACGAGCAGTACTTC. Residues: CASKPGQAYEQYF.

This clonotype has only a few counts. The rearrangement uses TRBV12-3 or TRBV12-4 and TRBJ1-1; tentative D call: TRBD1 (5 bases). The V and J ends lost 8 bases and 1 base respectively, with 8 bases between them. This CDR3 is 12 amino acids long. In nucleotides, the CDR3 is TGTGCCAGCGGGACTCCGAACACTGAAGCTTTCTTT. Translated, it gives CASGTPNTEAFF.

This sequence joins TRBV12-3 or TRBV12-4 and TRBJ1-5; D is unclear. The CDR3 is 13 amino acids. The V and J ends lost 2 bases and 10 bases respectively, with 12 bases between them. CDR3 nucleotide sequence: TGTGCCAGCAGTTTATCGCCACAAGCTCCCCAGCATTTT. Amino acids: CASSLSPQAPQHF.

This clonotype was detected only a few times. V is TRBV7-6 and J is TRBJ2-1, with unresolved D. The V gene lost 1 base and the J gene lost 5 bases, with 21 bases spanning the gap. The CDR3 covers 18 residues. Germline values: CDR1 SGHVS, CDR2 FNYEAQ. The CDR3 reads CASSLVEMRSPRDNEQFF. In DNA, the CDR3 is TGTGCCAGCAGCTTAGTAGAGATGCGCTCCCCAAGGGACAATGAGCAGTTCTTC.

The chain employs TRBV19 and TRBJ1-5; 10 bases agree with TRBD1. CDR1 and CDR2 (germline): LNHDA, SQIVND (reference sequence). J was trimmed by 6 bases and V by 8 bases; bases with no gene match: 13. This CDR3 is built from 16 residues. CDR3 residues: CASSTGTGAGGQPQHF. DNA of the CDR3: TGTGCCAGTTCCACCGGGACAGGGGCAGGAGGTCAGCCCCAGCATTTT.

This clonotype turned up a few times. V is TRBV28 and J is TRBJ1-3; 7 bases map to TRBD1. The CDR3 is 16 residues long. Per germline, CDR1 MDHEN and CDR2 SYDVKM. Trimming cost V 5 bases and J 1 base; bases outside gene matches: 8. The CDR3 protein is CASSETGYRSGNTIYF. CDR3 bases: TGTGCCAGCAGTGAGACAGGGTATAGGTCTGGAAACACCATATATTTT.

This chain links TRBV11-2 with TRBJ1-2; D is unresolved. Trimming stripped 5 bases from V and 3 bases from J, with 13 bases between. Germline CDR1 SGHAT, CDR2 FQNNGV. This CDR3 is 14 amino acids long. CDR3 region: CASSPQSLDYGYTF. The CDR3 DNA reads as TGTGCCAGCAGCCCACAGTCCCTCGACTATGGCTACACCTTC.